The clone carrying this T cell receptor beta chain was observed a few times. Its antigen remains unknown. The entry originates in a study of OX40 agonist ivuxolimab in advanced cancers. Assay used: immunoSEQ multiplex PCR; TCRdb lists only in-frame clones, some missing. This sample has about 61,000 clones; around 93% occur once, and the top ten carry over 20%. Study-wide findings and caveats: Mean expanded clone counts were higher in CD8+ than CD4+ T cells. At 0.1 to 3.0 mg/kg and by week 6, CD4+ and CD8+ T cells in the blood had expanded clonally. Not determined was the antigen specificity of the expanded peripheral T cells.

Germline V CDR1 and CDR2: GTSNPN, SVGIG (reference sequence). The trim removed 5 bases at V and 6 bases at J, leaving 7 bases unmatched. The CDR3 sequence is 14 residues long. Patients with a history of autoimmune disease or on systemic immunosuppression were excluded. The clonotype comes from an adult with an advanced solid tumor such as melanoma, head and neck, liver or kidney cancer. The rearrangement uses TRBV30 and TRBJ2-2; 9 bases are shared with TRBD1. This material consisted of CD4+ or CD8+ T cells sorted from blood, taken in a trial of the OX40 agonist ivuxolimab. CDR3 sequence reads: CAWWDRAGPGELFF. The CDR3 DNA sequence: TGTGCCTGGTGGGACAGGGCTGGACCCGGGGAGCTGTTTTTT.